Sequencing of this T cell receptor (beta chain) was carried out in a study of blood T cell repertoires in COVID-19. Study overall: COVID-19 samples, acute and convalescent, were from the United States, Italy and Spain. T cells, B-cell-depleted T cells, or PBMCs provided the cDNA or gDNA that served as material.

Per the authors' pipeline: Amplifying reference gene primers gave estimates of nucleated cell counts. The assay was immunoSEQ multiplex PCR, and TCRdb's table has in-frame clones only and misses some. V and J calls and clone size follow that table, whereas D and trimming were derived from the DNA. The sample contains 70,000 to 75,000 clones, more than 90% of which appear only once. Between the trimmed V and J ends, which lost 4 bases and 5 bases, there was a span of 5 bases. The CDR3 loop spans 12 amino acids. This TCR came from a human donor in a cohort sampled during active COVID-19. The V and J genes are TRBV12-3 or TRBV12-4 and TRBJ2-2; no clear D gene. Material: peripheral blood. The CDR3 DNA sequence: TGTGCCAGCAGTTCAGGTACCGGGGAGCTGTTTTTT. It codes for CASSSGTGELFF.